This TCR beta chain was identified in a study of graft-versus-host responses after intestinal transplantation. Comments on this clone: What it recognizes is unknown.

The protocol was immunoSEQ multiplex PCR, while the TCRdb copy is restricted to in-frame clones and leaves out a portion. The repertoire holds tens of thousands of clones, approximately 92% seen once, with approximately 0.5% in the top ten. The TCR sequence derives from a human donor who received an intestinal transplant. This material consisted of unstimulated CD8+ T cells sorted from spleen or lymph node cells, taken before intestinal transplant.

The CDR3 region has the DNA TGTGCCAGCAGTGAAGGCTCGGGAGGGCCCCCAGATACGCAGTATTTT. Translated: CASSEGSGGPPDTQYF. The chain combines TRBV6-1 with TRBJ2-3; 8 bases match TRBD2. The CDR3 sequence is 16 residues long. CDR1 and CDR2 from the germline V gene are MNHNS and SASEGT. The J segment lost 4 bases and the V segment lost 1 base, leaving 7 bases of the junction unmatched.